This T cell receptor (beta chain) was identified in a study of PD-1 blockade in classical Hodgkin lymphoma. About this clone itself: The antigen remains undetermined.

Time point indicated: cycle 4 day 1 (C4D1), after 5 to 7 weeks of nivolumab. After autologous stem cell transplantation all patients relapsed, and prior brentuximab vedotin exposure differed between cohorts. Magnetic negative selection was used to purify CD4+ T cells from PBMCs that had been thawed. Best overall response was complete response, partial response or progressive disease in these relapsed/refractory classical Hodgkin lymphoma patients. This CDR3 has 13 residues. V lost 0 bases and J lost 9, with 10 bases in between. Per germline, CDR1 SGDLS and CDR2 YYNGEE. Generated by immunoSEQ multiplex PCR, the TCRdb table keeps only in-frame clones and is missing some. The sample has 18,000 or so clones; 60% to 80% are singletons. General observations from the study: Compared with baseline, CD4+ but not CD8+ TCR diversity had risen significantly by C4D1. Patients with an early start, nivolumab under 1 year after ASCT, were excluded. According to reports, newly diagnosed patients had lower baseline TCR diversity than healthy donors, and relapsed/refractory patients had lower baseline TCR diversity still.

The receptor was isolated from a human donor with classical Hodgkin lymphoma. The input for sequencing was CD4+ T cells from blood, taken before the fourth cycle of nivolumab. This sequence joins TRBV9 and TRBJ2-1; D is undetermined. CDR3 amino acids: CASSVVGITEQFF. CDR3 DNA sequence: TGTGCCAGCAGCGTAGTTGGGATTACTGAGCAGTTCTTC.